The 9 T cell receptor beta chains in this list originate from one sample, sequenced in a study of cytomegalovirus exposure and HLA in healthy donors. PCR employed 60 Vbeta and 13 Jbeta primers. The data were produced by immunoSEQ multiplex PCR, yet TCRdb's version contains in-frame clones alone and is incomplete. This table has 100,000 to 150,000 clones, about 72% appearing once. The sample comprised PBMCs. The receptors derive from a female donor in good health and CMV-seronegative.

V and J are TRBV19 and TRBJ2-1; 7 bases match TRBD2. CDR1 and CDR2 (germline): LNHDA, SQIVND (reference sequence). The CDR3 contains 15 residues. V was clipped by 4 bases and J by 1 base; unmatched bases: 4. The CDR3 here is CASSRAGLSYNEQFF. The CDR3 DNA follows: TGTGCCAGTAGTAGAGCGGGACTTTCCTACAATGAGCAGTTCTTC.

With regard to this clone: Additional DNA sequences in this sample encode the identical CDR3. The chain joins TRBV6-5 to TRBJ1-2; perhaps TRBD1 as D (6 bases). The CDR3 loop spans 16 amino acids. Germline V gives CDR1 MNHEY, CDR2 SVGAGI. The germline V and J ends were trimmed by 0 bases and 0 bases, with 11 bases remaining between them. CDR3 sequence: CASSYSSGTPNYGYTF. CDR3 nucleotide sequence: TGTGCCAGCAGTTACTCTTCAGGGACACCTAACTATGGCTACACCTTC.

V gene TRBV9 combines with J gene TRBJ1-6; no reliable D call. The V end was cut by 0 bases, the J end by 5 bases, with 6 bases between. The CDR3 is made up of 14 amino acids. CDR1 is SGDLS and CDR2 is YYNGEE in the germline V gene. CDR3 sequence: CASSVGADNSPLHF. The CDR3 bases are TGTGCCAGCAGCGTAGGGGCAGATAATTCACCCCTCCACTTT.

J is TRBJ2-2 and V is TRBV4-3, with 9 bases matching TRBD2. CDR3 length: 17 amino acids. V lost 8 bases, J lost 4 bases, and 14 bases stayed unmatched. Germline assignment: CDR1 LGHNA and CDR2 YSLEER. CDR3 residues: CASARGLSGSSTGELFF. The CDR3 DNA sequence: TGCGCCAGCGCCAGGGGACTTAGCGGGAGTTCCACCGGGGAGCTGTTTTTT.

The V call is TRBV28, the J call TRBJ2-5; 8 nucleotides align to TRBD1. The CDR3 has 15 amino acids. Germline V gene lookup returns CDR1 MDHEN and CDR2 SYDVKM. V shed 0 bases, J shed 5 bases, and the junction held 5 bases outside the gene matches. The CDR3 nucleotides are TGTGCCAGCAGTTTATGGAGGACAGGGAGGGAGACCCAGTACTTC. Its translation: CASSLWRTGRETQYF.

V is TRBV18 and J is TRBJ1-2; D is unresolved. Germline V CDR1 and CDR2: KGHSH, LQKENI. Trimming cost V 2 bases and J 7 bases, with 17 bases left between them. The CDR3 loop spans 15 amino acids. The CDR3 DNA is TGTGCCAGCTCACCAAGAGGCCCTCAGCGGGTTGGCTACACCTTC. The encoded protein is CASSPRGPQRVGYTF.

This sequence joins TRBV11-1 and TRBJ1-6; D unresolved. V was trimmed by 4 bases and J by 14 bases, leaving 15 bases between them. Looked up from germline, CDR1 is SGHAT and CDR2 is FQDESV (reference sequence). The CDR3 has 13 amino acids. The chain's CDR3 is CASSSEGLVTLHF. DNA for the CDR3: TGTGCCAGCAGCTCCGAGGGTTTAGTAACCCTCCACTTT. Full variable domain (missing parts from reference TRBV11-1 and TRBJ1-6): EAEVAQSPRYKITEKSQAVAFWCDPISGHATLYWYRQILGQGPELLVQFQDESVVDDSQLPKDRFSAERLKGVDSTLKIQPAELGDSAMYLCASSSEGLVTLHFGNGTRLTVT.

The V call is TRBV4-1, the J call TRBJ2-3; possible D gene TRBD1, 6 bases. The V gene lost 1 base and the J gene lost 7 bases, with 21 bases spanning the gap. The CDR3 is 17 amino acids. CDR1 is MGHRA, CDR2 YSYEKL, per germline. The CDR3 is CASSQAPPGTSGHTQYF. The CDR3 coding sequence is TGCGCCAGCAGCCAAGCTCCCCCCGGGACAAGTGGACATACGCAGTATTTT.

The rearrangement joins TRBV19 to TRBJ2-2, with 7 bases identical to TRBD2. CDR1 LNHDA and CDR2 SQIVND come from the germline V gene (reference sequence). V dropped 5 bases and J dropped 6; count of bases not matched to a gene: 12. The CDR3 is 16 residues long. The CDR3 loop is CASSVGTLAVPGELFF. CDR3 DNA: TGTGCCAGTAGTGTGGGAACTCTAGCGGTTCCCGGGGAGCTGTTTTTT.